This passage covers 14 T cell receptor beta chains from one sample sequenced in a study of neurological immune-mediated disorders. From the 5' RACE reads, TCRdb called clonotypes with MiXCR, one entry per CDR3 protein. This table holds roughly 60,000 distinct CDR3 sequences, around 3.8% found once. The specimen was PBMCs. The receptors stem from a woman aged 50 to 60 with multiple sclerosis.

This clonotype came up many times. The chain links TRBV12-3 or TRBV12-4 to TRBJ1-3, with D unresolved. V was cut by 7 bases and J by 7 bases, with 20 bases left in between. CDR3 length equals 15 residues. CDR3 amino acids: CASIPAAGLSNTIYF. Here the CDR3 DNA reads TGTGCCAGCATCCCAGCGGCAGGCCTCTCGAACACCATATATTTT.

This clonotype was seen many times. The gene calls are TRBV7-2 and TRBJ2-2, with D perhaps TRBD2 (6 bases). V lost 2 bases to trimming and J lost 6 bases, with 10 bases between them. Per the germline V gene, CDR1 is SGHTA and CDR2 is FQGNSA. CDR3 length: 14 residues. The CDR3 sequence: CASSLLGEAGELFF. The CDR3 region has the DNA TGTGCCAGCAGCTTACTGGGGGAGGCCGGGGAGCTGTTTTTT.

In this sample, this clonotype turned up many times. The rearrangement uses TRBV20-1 and TRBJ2-6; D is ambiguous. The germline V and J ends were trimmed by 2 bases and 4 bases, with 6 bases remaining between them. CDR3 length: 13 amino acids. Germline CDR1 DFQATT, CDR2 SNEGSKA (reference sequence). The CDR3 region is CSARLDGANVLTF. DNA for the CDR3: TGCAGTGCTAGACTCGACGGGGCCAACGTCCTGACTTTC.

The sample holds many counts of this clonotype. This chain uses TRBV5-1 with TRBJ2-5; 11 bases map to TRBD2. The CDR3 is 15 residues long. The V gene's germline CDR1 is SGHRS and CDR2 YFSETQ. V lost 0 bases, J lost 4 bases, and 2 bases stayed unmatched. CDR3 coding DNA: TGCGCCAGCAGCTTGGGACTAGCGGGAACAGAGACCCAGTACTTC. The encoded protein is CASSLGLAGTETQYF.

There are many counts of this clonotype. This rearrangement joins TRBV24-1 to TRBJ1-1, with 7 positions matching TRBD1. Germline V gene data show CDR1 as KGHDR and CDR2 as SFDVKD. V dropped 2 bases and J dropped 6; count of bases not matched to a gene: 20. The CDR3 has 19 residues. In nucleotides, the CDR3 is TGTGCCACCAGTGATTCTCGGATACAGGGGCGCCGAACGGGGCCTGAAGCTTTCTTT. Encoded protein: CATSDSRIQGRRTGPEAFF.

This clonotype has a count of ten or more. J is TRBJ2-1 and V is TRBV5-1; D remains unclear. This CDR3 is 14 amino acids long. V was clipped by 0 bases and J by 8 bases, with 12 bases between them. CDR1 SGHRS and CDR2 YFSETQ come from the germline V gene. CDR3 coding DNA: TGCGCCAGCAGCTTGGGGCCAAACCCCGATGAGCAGTTCTTC. Translating gives CASSLGPNPDEQFF.

This clonotype was picked up many times. Relative to the germline gene, one junction end is altered; a read error may explain this. CDR3 bases: TGTGCCAGCAGTCCACATCCCAATAGCAATCAGCCCCAGAATTTT. It translates to CASSPHPNSNQPQNF. The chain has TRBV5-6 and TRBJ1-5; D is uncertain. Germline-derived CDR1 and CDR2 are SGHDT and YYEEEE. This CDR3 spans 15 amino acids.

This clonotype has a count of ten or more. The chain links TRBV7-9 to TRBJ2-7; D call uncertain. The CDR3 spans 14 residues. Trimming cost V 1 base and J 2 bases, with 9 bases left between them. CDR1 SEHNR and CDR2 FQNEAQ come from the germline V gene (reference sequence). CDR3 in amino acids: CASSLGAQTYEQYF. For the CDR3, the DNA is TGTGCCAGCAGCTTAGGGGCGCAGACCTACGAGCAGTACTTC.

This clonotype occurred many times. The V gene is TRBV24-1, the J gene TRBJ2-1, with D perhaps TRBD1 (6 bases). Per the germline V gene, CDR1 is KGHDR and CDR2 is SFDVKD. V shed 0 bases and J shed 6 bases, with 8 bases lying between them. The CDR3 extends over 14 amino acids. The CDR3 bases are TGTGCCACCAGTGATTTGGGACAGCTCAATGAGCAGTTCTTC. It translates to CATSDLGQLNEQFF.

This clonotype was counted many times. The chain employs TRBV4-3 and TRBJ2-1, with 9 positions matching TRBD2. J gave up 6 bases and V 2 bases, and 5 bases lay outside the gene matches. Per the germline V gene, CDR1 is LGHNA and CDR2 is YSLEER. The CDR3 runs to 15 residues. The CDR3 is CASSQSLAGLNEQFF. The CDR3, as DNA: TGCGCCAGCAGCCAAAGTCTAGCGGGGCTCAATGAGCAGTTCTTC.

This clonotype was counted at least ten times. This chain links TRBV4-2 with TRBJ2-6; D is unclear. The CDR3 has 15 amino acids. The germline gives CDR1 LGHNA, CDR2 YNFKEQ. V was clipped by 0 bases and J by 3 bases, with 6 bases between them. The chain's CDR3 is CASSQENGGANVLTF. The DNA of the CDR3 is TGTGCCAGCAGCCAAGAGAACGGTGGGGCCAACGTCCTGACTTTC.

This clonotype appeared many times. This chain connects TRBV11-3 to TRBJ2-1, with 11 bases matching TRBD2. Germline CDR1 and CDR2: SGHNT and YENEEA. This CDR3 contains 16 residues. V was pared by 1 base and J by 8 bases, with 7 bases of the junction left unmatched. The CDR3 DNA is TGTGCCAGCAGCTTAGCGAGACTAGCGGGATTAGATGAGCAGTTCTTC. Translation: CASSLARLAGLDEQFF.

Only a few counts were recorded for this clonotype. The chain employs TRBV18 and TRBJ1-5; maybe TRBD1 (5 bases). CDR1 is KGHSH, CDR2 LQKENI, per germline. This CDR3 spans 16 amino acids. V gave up 0 bases and J gave up 2 bases, with 11 bases separating them. CDR3 in amino acids: CASSPPGGRGNQPQHF. In nucleotides, the CDR3 is TGTGCCAGCTCACCACCGGGGGGAAGGGGCAATCAGCCCCAGCATTTT.

This clonotype has a count of ten or more. V usage is TRBV11-2 and J usage is TRBJ2-1; TRBD2 matches 8 bases. The CDR3 spans 19 residues. V lost 0 bases to trimming and J lost 0 bases; unmatched junction nucleotides: 10. The germline V gene has CDR1 SGHAT and CDR2 FQNNGV. CDR3 amino acids: CASSLERAGASFSYNEQFF. The CDR3 DNA reads as TGTGCCAGCAGCTTAGAACGAGCGGGAGCCTCCTTCTCCTACAATGAGCAGTTCTTC.